This record looks at one TCR beta chain sequence and its context. Its antigen is unknown. One base away there is no much larger clone; base qualities are not given. The source of the sample is a study of CXCR4 blockade with PD-1 therapy in pancreatic cancer (dated 2019 in TCRdb). For the study in its entirety: The study analyzed resected pancreatic ductal adenocarcinoma using both multiplex immunohistochemistry and TCRbeta immunosequencing, alongside ex vivo slice culture that tested PD-1 and CXCR4 blockade. To assess intratumoral heterogeneity, two geographically distinct regions from each of about 6 tumors were TCR-sequenced.

The immunoSEQ Assay at Adaptive Biotechnologies was used to immunosequence TCRbeta CDR3 regions from the extracted DNA. The published analysis was carried out like this. To measure the absolute abundance of each unique TCRbeta CDR3, the sequences were collapsed and filtered. Clonality was calculated as 1 minus Pielou's evenness, with only productive in-frame rearrangements included in the computation. Regional overlap was evaluated by tracking the top 100 nucleotide rearrangements across paired samples, and paired versus unrelated samples were compared using the Morisita index. Convergence of nucleotide rearrangements onto identical amino acid sequences was assessed with the immunoSEQ Rearrangement Details tool. Not all clones reach the TCRdb copy of this immuneACCESS table, which keeps in-frame sequences only. Checked studies attribute under half of the gap to unresolved V genes and leave the rest unexplained. From that table come the V and J calls and clone size; the DNA was used to work out D and trimming. In all, the sample holds about 1,700 clones, and 35% to 40% of those were seen once. Together, the top ten hold roughly an eighth of the sample.

The CDR3 goes from the cysteine to the phenylalanine over 14 residues. CDR3 DNA only is kept here, 42 bases in frame from base 1. The CDR1 and CDR2 encoded by the germline V gene are SGHVS and FNYEAQ. The trim is 0 bases for V and 3 bases for J, with a gap of 7 bases between the germline ends. The archived tumor blocks were obtained from patients to whom no neoadjuvant therapy had been administered before resection. For the preserved-tissue arm, the study drew on fewer than 35 surgical resection samples taken from about two dozen pancreatic ductal adenocarcinoma patients who had not been treated previously. For the resection arm, ten 5-micron curls of FFPE tumor adjacent to the multiplex immunohistochemistry slide were used for DNA extraction. What the research found in general, with its limitations: A strong correlation was found between the frequency of an amino acid clone and the number of distinct nucleotide rearrangements encoding that clone, which suggests convergent selection driven by common tumor antigens. Although tumors showed clonal expansion, with a mean productive clonality of roughly 0.13 compared with over 0.045 in healthy blood, clonality was not correlated with survival. Because only TCRbeta chains were sequenced, true antigen-specificity overlap among the convergent dominant clones remained unconfirmed, awaiting paired alpha-beta single-cell sequencing.

The source is a human donor with pancreatic ductal adenocarcinoma. The sequence is built from TRBV7-6 and TRBJ2-3; the D gene cannot be resolved reliably. The sample was tumor tissue. The CDR3 in this case is CASSLASGTDTQYF. The bases are TGTGCCAGCAGCTTAGCGTCTGGGACAGATACGCAGTATTTT.